These 23 T cell receptor beta chains came from one sample sequenced in a study of neurological immune-mediated disorders. TCRdb independently ran MiXCR on the 5' RACE reads; one entry per CDR3 protein. The table has tens of thousands of distinct CDR3 sequences, about a tenth seen once. Sequenced sample: PBMCs. All receptors derive from a woman aged 30 to 39 with HTLV-1-associated myelopathy (HAM/TSP).

This clonotype was found many times. This rearrangement joins TRBV10-3 to TRBJ1-1, with D possibly being TRBD1 (5 bases). Trimming stripped 3 bases from V and 0 bases from J, with 14 bases between. The germline V gene encodes CDR1 ENHRY and CDR2 SYGVKD. The CDR3 covers 16 residues. CDR3 DNA: TGTGCCATCAGTGATGGGAGGGGAAGGATGAACACTGAAGCTTTCTTT. Translation: CAISDGRGRMNTEAFF.

This clonotype has at least ten counts. The V call is TRBV3-1, the J call TRBJ1-2, with D possibly TRBD1 on 5 matching bases. V was pared by 4 bases and J by 6 bases, with 18 bases between. This CDR3 is built from 15 residues. CDR1 LGHDT and CDR2 YNNKEL come from the germline V gene (reference sequence). CDR3 DNA sequence: TGTGCCAGCAGCCCTAACCCCCAGGGTGGGGATGGCTACACCTTC. It codes for CASSPNPQGGDGYTF.

This clonotype was observed many times. The genes are TRBV27 and TRBJ1-1, with D tentatively TRBD1 (6 bases). The CDR3 consists of 15 residues. Germline CDR1 reads MNHEY; CDR2 reads SMNVEV (reference sequence). The V end lost 6 bases, the J end lost 2 bases, and 16 bases lay between the germline ends. The CDR3 coding sequence is TGTGCCAGCAGCCCATCTGACAGGTTCAACACTGAAGCTTTCTTT. As protein: CASSPSDRFNTEAFF.

This clonotype appeared many times. The V call is TRBV5-1, the J call TRBJ1-6, with TRBD1 as a possible D gene (5 bases). The CDR3 has 15 amino acids. Per the germline V gene, CDR1 is SGHRS and CDR2 is YFSETQ. The V and J ends lost 4 bases and 10 bases respectively, with 18 bases between them. This CDR3 is CASSTTSGLQSPLHF. The DNA for the CDR3 is TGCGCCAGCAGCACTACCTCGGGACTCCAATCACCCCTCCACTTT. The full variable domain, its missing parts supplied by reference TRBV5-1 and TRBJ1-6, is KAGVTQTPRYLIKTRGQQVTLSCSPISGHRSVSWYQQTPGQGLQFLFEYFSETQRNKGNFPGRFSGRQFSNSRSEMNVSTLELGDSALYLCASSTTSGLQSPLHFGNGTRLTVT.

The genes are TRBV5-1 and TRBJ1-1; D ambiguous. Trimming took 0 bases from V and 5 from J, leaving 14 bases between them. Germline lookup yields CDR1 SGHRS and CDR2 YFSETQ. This CDR3 comprises 15 residues. The DNA for the CDR3 is TGCGCCAGCAGCTTGGACAGACTTCAATTAACTGAAGCTTTCTTT. Residues: CASSLDRLQLTEAFF.

This clonotype was found many times. The chain couples TRBV20-1 to TRBJ2-7; D possibly corresponds to TRBD1 (6 bases). V lost 5 bases and J 4 bases, leaving 15 bases between the germline ends. The CDR3 is made up of 13 amino acids. The germline gives CDR1 DFQATT, CDR2 SNEGSKA (reference sequence). The CDR3 spells CSARPTQGYEQYF. CDR3 nucleotides: TGCAGTGCTCGCCCGACGCAGGGGTACGAGCAGTACTTC.

Ten or more counts support this clonotype. J is TRBJ2-7 and V is TRBV20-1, with TRBD1 matching 7 bases. This CDR3 region has 14 residues. Germline lookup yields CDR1 DFQATT and CDR2 SNEGSKA (reference sequence). V was pared by 1 base and J by 1 base, with 4 bases of the junction left unmatched. The CDR3 here is CSARGRGMSYEQYF. CDR3 DNA sequence: TGCAGTGCTAGAGGCAGGGGGATGTCCTACGAGCAGTACTTC.

The sample holds many counts of this clonotype. The gene calls are TRBV7-9 and TRBJ2-1; 7 bases are a match to TRBD1. CDR3 length: 19 residues. Germline CDR1 is SEHNR and CDR2 is FQNEAQ (reference sequence). V was pared by 4 bases and J by 3 bases, with 18 bases of the junction left unmatched. CDR3 sequence: CASSSPKTGPGADYNEQFF. The CDR3 DNA is TGTGCCAGCAGCTCGCCGAAGACAGGGCCAGGCGCCGACTACAATGAGCAGTTCTTC.

This clonotype was observed many times. The chain links TRBV5-1 to TRBJ2-3; possibly TRBD2 for D (6 bases). Germline V gives CDR1 SGHRS, CDR2 YFSETQ. CDR3 size: 14 residues. With 6 bases removed from V and 4 bases from J, the gap between germline ends came to 15 bases. The CDR3 DNA reads as TGCGCCAGCAAACTGGGGCTAGCGTCAGATACGCAGTATTTT. This sequence encodes CASKLGLASDTQYF.

This clonotype was counted many times. The chain employs TRBV7-3 and TRBJ2-2; 10 positions agree with TRBD1. The junction had 3 bases not matched to a gene; V was cut back by 5 bases and J by 3 bases. The CDR3 has 15 amino acids. From germline, CDR1 is SGHTA and CDR2 FQGTGA. The CDR3 is CASSRQGADTGELFF. The CDR3 DNA reads TGTGCCAGCAGCAGACAGGGGGCTGACACCGGGGAGCTGTTTTTT.

This clonotype was observed at least ten times. The chain is built from TRBV7-9 and TRBJ2-1, with 11 bases lining up with TRBD1. The CDR3 is made up of 14 amino acids. V lost 5 bases and J lost 9; bases outside the gene matches: 6. Germline CDR1 SEHNR, CDR2 FQNEAQ (reference sequence). CDR3 sequence (DNA): TGTGCCAGCAGCCTGGGACAGGGGGAAGGTGAGCAGTTCTTC. This gives the protein CASSLGQGEGEQFF. The whole variable domain, filled in from reference TRBV7-9 and TRBJ2-1, reads DTGVSQNPRHKITKRGQNVTFRCDPISEHNRLYWYRQTLGQGPEFLTYFQNEAQLEKSRLLSDRFSAERPKGSFSTLEIQRTEQGDSAMYLCASSLGQGEGEQFFGPGTRLTVL.

This clonotype was detected many times. The CDR3 spells CSARLAGHYNEQFF. As DNA, the CDR3 is TGCAGTGCAAGACTAGCGGGCCATTACAATGAGCAGTTCTTC. The chain joins TRBV20-1 to TRBJ2-1; 10 bases align to TRBD2. The CDR3 contains 14 residues. V gave up 6 bases and J gave up 4 bases; unmatched junction bases: 6. Germline V CDR1 and CDR2: DFQATT, SNEGSKA (reference sequence).

The genes are TRBV14 and TRBJ2-7; TRBD2 matches at 12 bases. V shed 7 bases, J shed 3 bases, and the junction held 10 bases outside the gene matches. Germline values: CDR1 SGHDN, CDR2 FVKESK. The CDR3 length is 16 residues. CDR3 region: CASIPTSGGTYYEQYF. CDR3 nucleotides: TGTGCCAGCATCCCAACTAGCGGGGGGACCTACTACGAGCAGTACTTC.

This clonotype was detected ten times or more. The genes are TRBV7-9 and TRBJ2-1, with D tentatively TRBD1 or TRBD2 (5 bases each). Per germline, CDR1 SEHNR and CDR2 FQNEAQ (reference sequence). The CDR3 is made up of 15 amino acids. The ends were cut back, 5 bases at V and 6 bases at J, with 17 bases in the middle. Here the CDR3 reads CASSVGTAALNEQFF. Written as DNA, the CDR3 is TGTGCCAGCAGCGTCGGGACGGCTGCACTCAATGAGCAGTTCTTC.

This clonotype showed up just a few times. The chain joins TRBV7-2 to TRBJ2-2; 11 bases are a match to TRBD2. This CDR3 is 15 amino acids long. V trimming: 4 bases; J trimming: 7 bases; junction bases outside the gene matches: 5. In germline, CDR1 is SGHTA, CDR2 FQGNSA. The CDR3 here is CASSSSGGIVGELFF. Here the CDR3 DNA reads TGTGCCAGCAGCTCTAGCGGGGGGATTGTCGGGGAGCTGTTTTTT.

At least ten counts were recorded for this clonotype. The rearrangement uses TRBV4-2 and TRBJ2-7, with 9 bases matching TRBD1. The germline CDR1 and CDR2 sequences are LGHNA and YNFKEQ. The CDR3 has 14 residues. V lost 6 bases, J lost 4 bases, and 7 bases stayed unmatched. CDR3 sequence reads: CASSAGQGSYEQYF. In DNA form, the CDR3 reads TGTGCCAGCAGTGCCGGACAGGGGAGTTACGAGCAGTACTTC.

Ten or more counts support this clonotype. The chain carries TRBV6-4 and TRBJ2-3; D is unclear. Germline V lookup: CDR1 MRHNA, CDR2 SNTAGT. V gave up 3 bases and J gave up 3 bases, with 10 bases separating them. There are 14 residues in the CDR3. CDR3 nucleotide sequence: TGTGCCAGCAGTGAAGGGTCGGGTACAGATACGCAGTATTTT. It encodes CASSEGSGTDTQYF.

This clonotype has ten or more counts. The chain uses TRBV20-1 and TRBJ2-7; 8 bases agree with TRBD1. The germline CDR1 and CDR2 sequences are DFQATT and SNEGSKA (reference sequence). The CDR3 spans 13 residues. The trim removed 7 bases at V and 2 bases at J, leaving 7 bases unmatched. In nucleotides, the CDR3 is TGCAGTGTACCCGGGACAGGCGCCTACGAGCAGTACTTC. The encoded protein is CSVPGTGAYEQYF.

This clonotype was observed at least ten times. J is TRBJ2-1 and V is TRBV3-1; D is tentatively TRBD1 or TRBD2 (5 bases each). V shed 4 bases and J shed 4 bases, with 14 bases lying between them. The germline V gene encodes CDR1 LGHDT and CDR2 YNNKEL (reference sequence). The CDR3 sequence is 15 residues long. CDR3 residues: CASSRGWGVYNEQFF. Written as DNA, the CDR3 is TGTGCCAGCAGCCGGGGGTGGGGCGTTTACAATGAGCAGTTCTTC.

The chain recombines TRBV19 with TRBJ2-7; TRBD2 aligns across 8 bases. Trimming cost V 4 bases and J 7 bases; bases outside gene matches: 6. CDR3 length: 13 residues. The germline V gene has CDR1 LNHDA and CDR2 SQIVND (reference sequence). The DNA for the CDR3 is TGTGCCAGTAGTACCCATCGGGGGGGTGAGCAGTACTTC. It codes for CASSTHRGGEQYF. The full variable domain, completed using reference TRBV19 and TRBJ2-7, is DGGITQSPKYLFRKEGQNVTLSCEQNLNHDAMYWYRQDPGQGLRLIYYSQIVNDFQKGDIAEGYSVSREKKESFPLTVTSAQKNPTAFYLCASSTHRGGEQYFGPGTRLTVT.

In its sample, this clonotype was seen many times. This chain links TRBV14 with TRBJ2-7; D is perhaps TRBD1 or TRBD2 (5 bases each). V gave up 7 bases and J gave up 6 bases, with 16 bases separating them. This CDR3 region has 13 residues. Germline V lookup: CDR1 SGHDN, CDR2 FVKESK. In DNA form, the CDR3 reads TGTGCCAGCAACTTGAGGGGTAAGGGCGAGCAGTACTTC. It encodes CASNLRGKGEQYF.

In this sample, this clonotype turned up many times. The chain combines TRBV5-1 with TRBJ1-1; no clear D. Trimming took off 2 bases at V and 1 base at J, with 15 bases between the two ends. The CDR3 sequence is 16 residues long. Germline V gene data show CDR1 as SGHRS and CDR2 as YFSETQ. The CDR3 sequence: CASSLGREGRNTEAFF. For the CDR3, the DNA is TGCGCCAGCAGCTTAGGTAGGGAAGGGAGGAACACTGAAGCTTTCTTT.

A remark on this clonotype: With a much larger clone just one base away, this may be a read error. V and J are TRBV20-1 and TRBJ1-6, with a tentative D call TRBD1 (5 bases). The CDR3 consists of 12 residues. Germline V gene sequence: CDR1 DFQATT, CDR2 SNEGSKA (reference sequence). The CDR3 sequence: CSARGLYSPIHF. The CDR3 nucleotides read TGCAGTGCTAGGGGGCTATATTCACCCATCCACTTT.